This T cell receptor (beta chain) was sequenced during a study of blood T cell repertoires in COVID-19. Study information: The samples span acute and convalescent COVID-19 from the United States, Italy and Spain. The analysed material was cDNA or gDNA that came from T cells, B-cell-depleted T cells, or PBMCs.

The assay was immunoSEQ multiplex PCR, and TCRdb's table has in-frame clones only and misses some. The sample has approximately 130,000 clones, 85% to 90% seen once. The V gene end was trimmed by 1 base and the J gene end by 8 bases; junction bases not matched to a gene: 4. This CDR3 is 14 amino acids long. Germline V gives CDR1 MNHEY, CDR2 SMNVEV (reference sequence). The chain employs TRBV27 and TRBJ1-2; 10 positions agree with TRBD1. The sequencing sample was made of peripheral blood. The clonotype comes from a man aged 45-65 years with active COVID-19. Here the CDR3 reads CASSLLGTGEGYTF. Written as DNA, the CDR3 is TGTGCCAGCAGTTTATTAGGGACAGGGGAAGGCTACACCTTC.